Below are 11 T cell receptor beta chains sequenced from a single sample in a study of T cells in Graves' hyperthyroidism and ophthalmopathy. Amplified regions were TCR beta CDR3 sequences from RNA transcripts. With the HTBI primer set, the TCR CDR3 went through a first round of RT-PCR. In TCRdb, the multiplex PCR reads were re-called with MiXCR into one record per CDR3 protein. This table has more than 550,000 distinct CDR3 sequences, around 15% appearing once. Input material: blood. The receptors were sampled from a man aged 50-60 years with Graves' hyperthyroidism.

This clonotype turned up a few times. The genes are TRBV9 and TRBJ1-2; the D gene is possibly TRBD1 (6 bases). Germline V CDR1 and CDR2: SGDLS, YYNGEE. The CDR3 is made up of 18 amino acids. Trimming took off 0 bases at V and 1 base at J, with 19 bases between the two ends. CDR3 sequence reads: CASSVDYSGTGYNYGYTF. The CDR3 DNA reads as TGTGCCAGCAGCGTAGATTATTCGGGTACAGGGTATAACTATGGCTACACCTTC.

For the CDR3, the DNA is TGCAGTGCTAGAGGGACAGCTTCTAGCACAGATACGCAGTATTTT. This translates into CSARGTASSTDTQYF. This chain uses TRBV20-1 with TRBJ2-3; D might be TRBD1 (6 bases). Trimming shortened V by 1 base and J by 0 bases, and 11 bases separated the two germline ends. The CDR3 runs 15 residues. From germline, CDR1 is DFQATT and CDR2 SNEGSKA (reference sequence).

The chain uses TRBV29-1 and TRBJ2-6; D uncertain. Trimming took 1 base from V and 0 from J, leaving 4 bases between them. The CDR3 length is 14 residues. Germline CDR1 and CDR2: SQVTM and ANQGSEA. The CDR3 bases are TGCAGCGTTGAAGGGAGCTCTGGGGCCAACGTCCTGACTTTC. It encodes CSVEGSSGANVLTF.

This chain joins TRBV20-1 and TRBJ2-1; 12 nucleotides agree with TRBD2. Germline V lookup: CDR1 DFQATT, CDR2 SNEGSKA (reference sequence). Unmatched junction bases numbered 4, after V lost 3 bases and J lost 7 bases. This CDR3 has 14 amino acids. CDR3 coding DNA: TGCAGTGCTAGGGGGACTAGCGGGCGAAATGAGCAGTTCTTC. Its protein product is CSARGTSGRNEQFF.

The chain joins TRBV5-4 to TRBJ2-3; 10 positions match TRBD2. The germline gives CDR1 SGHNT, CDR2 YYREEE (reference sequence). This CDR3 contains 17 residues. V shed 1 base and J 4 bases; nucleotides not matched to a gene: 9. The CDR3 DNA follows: TGTGCCAGCAGCTTGCTTCGGTCTAGCGGGAGCGCAGATACGCAGTATTTT. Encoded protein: CASSLLRSSGSADTQYF.

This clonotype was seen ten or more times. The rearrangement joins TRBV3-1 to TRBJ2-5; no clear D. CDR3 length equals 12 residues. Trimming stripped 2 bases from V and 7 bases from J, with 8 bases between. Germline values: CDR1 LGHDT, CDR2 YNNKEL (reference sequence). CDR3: CASSQLSGTQYF. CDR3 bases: TGTGCCAGCAGCCAACTTTCTGGGACCCAGTACTTC.

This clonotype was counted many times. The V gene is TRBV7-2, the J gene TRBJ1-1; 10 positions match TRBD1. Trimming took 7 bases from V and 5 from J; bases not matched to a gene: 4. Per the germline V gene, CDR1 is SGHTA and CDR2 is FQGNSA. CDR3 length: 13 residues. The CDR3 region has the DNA TGTGCCAGCAAACCGGACAGGGGGACTGAAGCTTTCTTT. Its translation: CASKPDRGTEAFF.

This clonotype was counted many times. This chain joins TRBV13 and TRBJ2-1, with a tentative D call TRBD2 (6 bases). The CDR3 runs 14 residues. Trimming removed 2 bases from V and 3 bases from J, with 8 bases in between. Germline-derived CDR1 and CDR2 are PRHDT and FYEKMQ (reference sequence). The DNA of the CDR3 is TGTGCCAGCAGCTTACGGGGGTTCTACAATGAGCAGTTCTTC. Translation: CASSLRGFYNEQFF.

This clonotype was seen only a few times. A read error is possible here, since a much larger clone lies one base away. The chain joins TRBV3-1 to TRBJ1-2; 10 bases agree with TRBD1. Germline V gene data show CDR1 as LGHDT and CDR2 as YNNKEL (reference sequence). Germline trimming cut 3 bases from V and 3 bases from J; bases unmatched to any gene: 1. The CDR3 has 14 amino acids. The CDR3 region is CASSHGTGDYGYTF. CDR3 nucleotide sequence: TGTGCCAGCAGCCACGGGACAGGGGACTATGGCTACACCTTC.

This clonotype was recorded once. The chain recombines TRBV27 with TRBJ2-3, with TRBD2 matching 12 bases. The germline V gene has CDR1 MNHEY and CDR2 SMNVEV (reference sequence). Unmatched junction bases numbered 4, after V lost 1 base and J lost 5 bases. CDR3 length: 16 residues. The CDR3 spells CASSLWLAGGLDTQYF. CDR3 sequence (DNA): TGTGCCAGCAGTTTATGGCTAGCGGGAGGGTTAGATACGCAGTATTTT.

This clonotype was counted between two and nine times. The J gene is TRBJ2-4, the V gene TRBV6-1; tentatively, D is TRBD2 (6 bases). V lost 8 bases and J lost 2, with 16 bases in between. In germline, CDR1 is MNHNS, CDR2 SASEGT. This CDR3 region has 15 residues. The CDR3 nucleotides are TGTGCCAGCTCCCCGGCGGGAATAACCAAAAACATTCAGTACTTC. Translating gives CASSPAGITKNIQYF.